This TCR beta chain came from a study of T cell clonality in common variable immunodeficiency. Clones were sequenced by immunoSEQ multiplex PCR, and TCRdb holds only the in-frame ones, with some missing. This sample carries about 39,000 clones, none of them present only once. Germline loops: CDR1 DFQATT, CDR2 SNEGSKA (reference sequence). The CDR3 is 10 amino acids. Trimming cost V 8 bases and J 2 bases, with 6 bases left between them. This clone was picked up many times. Its antigen remains unknown. The CDR3 end falls 3 residues outside the read, so it is completed with the germline J gene. Heparinized whole blood, 5 to 8 ml, came from each donor. Findings of the study overall: The cause of increased CVID clonality remains unclear without subpopulation sequencing. TCRbeta clonality was increased in CVID versus healthy controls.

The chain recombines TRBV20-1 with TRBJ2-5; no definite D call. The receptor's source is a person aged 18 to 70 in good health. The sample taken for sequencing was peripheral blood mononuclear cells. CDR3 sequence: CSWQQETQYF. The CDR3 bases that were read are TGCAGTTGGCAACAAGAGACC.